This record looks at one T cell receptor beta chain sequence and its context. The data derive from a study of blood T cell repertoires in COVID-19. The assay was immunoSEQ multiplex PCR, and TCRdb's table has in-frame clones only and misses some. This sample has hundreds of thousands of clones; around 90% occur once, and the top ten carry 2.5% to 4%. V lost 3 bases and J lost 10, with 16 bases in between. The CDR3 has 14 residues. Germline V gene sequence: CDR1 SGHTA, CDR2 FQGNSA. This chain links TRBV7-2 with TRBJ2-1, with D perhaps matching TRBD2 (5 bases). Sequencing used peripheral blood. This sequence was found in a woman between 18 and 29 years old who had recovered from COVID-19. This CDR3 reads CASSLIPEASEQFF. Here the CDR3 DNA reads TGTGCCAGCAGCTTGATTCCGGAGGCCAGCGAGCAGTTCTTC.